The clone carrying this TCR beta chain was picked up many times. The antigen is not known. TCR beta CDR3 sequences were amplified from RNA transcripts. First-round RT-PCR of the TCR CDR3 relied on the HTBI primer set. Using its own MiXCR run on the multiplex PCR reads, TCRdb lists one record per CDR3 protein. The table has a few hundred thousand distinct CDR3 sequences, 15% to 18% seen once. The CDR3 spans 15 residues. V gave up 3 bases and J gave up 4 bases; unmatched junction bases: 7. The germline V gene has CDR1 GTSNPN and CDR2 SVGIG (reference sequence). The data were obtained in a study of T cells in Graves' hyperthyroidism and ophthalmopathy. Regarding the study as a whole: The majority of expanded thyroid clonotypes above 0.001 also appeared in blood.

Over 18 months, lack of ophthalmopathy progression marked Graves' hyperthyroidism as stable. The hyperthyroidism was newly diagnosed and had lasted under 2 months; the patients were aged 18 to 65. It was uncontrolled infection, other autoimmune disease, pregnancy or lactation that excluded patients. This sequence joins TRBV30 and TRBJ2-1; the match to TRBD2 covers 9 bases. The receptor was derived from a woman aged 30 to 39 with Graves' hyperthyroidism. The sequenced material came from blood. The CDR3 region is CAWSVSGSFYNEQFF. The CDR3 DNA reads TGTGCCTGGAGCGTTAGCGGGAGCTTTTACAATGAGCAGTTCTTC.